Listed below are T cell receptor beta chains from one sample, sequenced in a study of monozygotic twins with inflammatory bowel disease. TCRdb re-called the 5' RACE reads; every CDR3 protein appears as one record, without DNA. This sample's table reports over 120,000 distinct CDR3 sequences. Sample: blood. Receptors originate from a human donor with ulcerative colitis or Crohn's disease, or a healthy co-twin of an affected twin (not recorded which). Both conserved end residues are part of each CDR3.

j_gene	v_gene	CDR3aa
TRBJ2-7	TRBV18	CASSPTTTSGSLYEQYF
TRBJ2-7	TRBV25-1	CASRLGTGDEQYF
TRBJ2-3	TRBV10-3	CAITSGSTDTQYF
TRBJ2-1	TRBV29-1	CSVKVGYNEQFF
TRBJ2-3	TRBV20-1	CSASQGQVADTQYF
TRBJ1-1	TRBV6-1	CASSEAGGVGSEAFF
TRBJ2-5	TRBV11-2	CASSLVRTGEETQYF
TRBJ1-1	TRBV29-1	CSVGSQLNTEAFF
TRBJ1-2	TRBV4-2	CASSQNPGQGGGYTF
TRBJ2-1	TRBV14	CASRRAGANYNEQFF
TRBJ2-1	TRBV3-1	CASSQPSGIGEQFF
TRBJ2-3	TRBV7-2	CASSWVSSGTGDTQYF
TRBJ2-1	TRBV7-6	CASSLVRLAGGPNYNEQFF
TRBJ2-1	TRBV7-6	CASSLGGHSRGYNEQFF
TRBJ1-5	TRBV6-2/TRBV6-3	CASREGGSNQPQHF
TRBJ2-1	TRBV5-1	CASSFTRLAGYNEQFF
TRBJ2-1	TRBV20-1	CSARDWNYHYNEQFF
TRBJ2-7	TRBV4-2	CASSPTSGRIYEQYF
TRBJ2-2	TRBV5-6	CASSWDRASLTGELFF
TRBJ2-2	TRBV20-1	CSARVRAPQRSNTGELFF
TRBJ2-1	TRBV3-1	CASRSGPANEQFF
TRBJ2-5	TRBV2	CASTEEGETQYF
TRBJ1-6	TRBV19	CASKSGQGLDNSPLHF
TRBJ2-3	TRBV11-2	CASSPDSGTQYF
TRBJ2-7	TRBV2	CASRERTLQYEQYF
TRBJ2-1	TRBV7-3	CASSPLVAGGPSEQFF
TRBJ1-1	TRBV7-3	CASSVDRNTEAFF
TRBJ2-1	TRBV11-2	CASSLRRRSSYNEQFF
TRBJ2-7	TRBV25-1	CASSGRTTVGTYEQYF
TRBJ2-1	TRBV30	CAWSVQRTSGTNNEQFF
TRBJ2-1	TRBV19	CASNSFGYNEQFF
TRBJ2-7	TRBV20-1	CSASGRVRNEQYF
TRBJ2-1	TRBV20-1	CSAPPPSGDHNEQFF
TRBJ1-2	TRBV5-1	CASSLGVGRGYGYTF
TRBJ2-7	TRBV2	CASSVRGSLYF
TRBJ2-3	TRBV9	CASSVALTTDTQYF
TRBJ2-5	TRBV19	CVSSLLGTQYF
TRBJ2-1	TRBV19	CASSIGGSYNEQFF
TRBJ1-1	TRBV5-1	CASSLYGGSTEAFF
TRBJ1-1	TRBV5-4	CASSPVGRGRAEAFF
TRBJ1-1	TRBV18	CASSPSGGRTEAFF
TRBJ1-6	TRBV3-1	CASTGNHNSPLHF
TRBJ2-7	TRBV20-1	CSARGILAGVYEQYF
TRBJ1-1	TRBV5-1	CASSSRTGGANTEAFF
TRBJ2-2	TRBV4-2	CASSRTSGSETGELFF
TRBJ1-1	TRBV18	CASSLGGTANTEAFF
TRBJ2-1	TRBV7-3	CASSSPMSGRGINEQFF
TRBJ1-1	TRBV5-1	CASRSQGSDTEAFF
TRBJ2-2	TRBV7-3	CASSPRGGGNTGELFF